This TCR beta chain was documented in a study of CD8+CD57+ T cells in acquired aplastic anemia. As for the study in general: Recorded DNA amounts for sorted CD4+ and CD8+ cells had an average of approximately 3 ug. On average, healthy donors gave 10 million to 14 million reads for CD4+ cells.

Study results and limitations: Statistical testing detected no significant gap in CD8+ Simpson's diversity between patients and controls.

The study profiled TCR beta VDJ and CDR3 using genomic DNA as template. A single record per CDR3 protein comes from TCRdb applying MiXCR to the reads. The table records 200,000 to 250,000 distinct CDR3 sequences, roughly 33% of them present only once. The CDR3 is 14 amino acids. Germline CDR1 and CDR2: SGHRS and YFSETQ. Trimming took off 2 bases at V and 0 bases at J, with 8 bases between the two ends. Note on this clonotype: As yet, its antigen is unknown.

This clonotype was sampled from a human donor in good health, serving as a control. The specimen sequenced was sorted CD4+, CD8+, or CD8+CD57+ T cells (not recorded which) from PBMCs. This chain connects TRBV5-1 to TRBJ1-1; unclear D gene. The CDR3 reads CASSLGGLNTEAFF. For the CDR3, the DNA is TGCGCCAGCAGCTTAGGAGGGTTGAACACTGAAGCTTTCTTT.